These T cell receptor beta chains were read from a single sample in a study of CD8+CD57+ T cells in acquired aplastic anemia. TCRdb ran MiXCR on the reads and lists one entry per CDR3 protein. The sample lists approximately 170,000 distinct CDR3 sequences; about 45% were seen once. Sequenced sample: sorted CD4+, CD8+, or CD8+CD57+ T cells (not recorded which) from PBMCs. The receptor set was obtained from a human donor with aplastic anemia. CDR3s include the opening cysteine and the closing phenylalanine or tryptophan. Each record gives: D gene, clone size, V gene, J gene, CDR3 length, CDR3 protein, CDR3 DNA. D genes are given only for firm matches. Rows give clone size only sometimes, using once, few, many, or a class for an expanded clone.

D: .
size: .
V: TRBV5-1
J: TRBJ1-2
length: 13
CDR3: CASSLAGFDGYTF
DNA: TGCGCCAGCAGTCTTGCGGGTTTTGACGGCTACACCTTC

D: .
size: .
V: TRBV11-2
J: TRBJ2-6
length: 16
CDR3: CASSAIRGYGANVLTF
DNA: TGTGCCAGCAGCGCAATCCGGGGGTATGGGGCCAACGTCCTGACTTTC

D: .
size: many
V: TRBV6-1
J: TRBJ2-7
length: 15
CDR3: CASSHPGGLGYEQYF
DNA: TGTGCCAGCAGCCACCCCGGGGGGCTGGGGTACGAGCAGTACTTC

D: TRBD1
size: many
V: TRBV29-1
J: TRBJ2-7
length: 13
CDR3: CSVRGQGFYEQYF
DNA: TGCAGCGTTCGGGGACAGGGGTTCTACGAGCAGTACTTC

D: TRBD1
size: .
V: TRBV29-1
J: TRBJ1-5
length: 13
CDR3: CSGAGTGDQPQHF
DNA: TGCAGCGGAGCCGGGACAGGGGATCAGCCCCAGCATTTT

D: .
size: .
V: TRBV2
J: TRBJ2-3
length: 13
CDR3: CASNGRAADTQYF
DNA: TGTGCCAGCAACGGGAGAGCGGCGGATACGCAGTATTTT

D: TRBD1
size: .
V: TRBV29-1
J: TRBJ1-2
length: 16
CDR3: CSATRAGTGGCYGYTF
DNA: TGCAGCGCCACACGGGCAGGGACAGGGGGATGCTATGGCTACACCTTC

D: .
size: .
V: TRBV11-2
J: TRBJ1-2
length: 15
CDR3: CASSLELSSSYGYTF
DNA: TGTGCCAGCAGCTTAGAGTTGAGCAGCAGCTATGGCTACACCTTC

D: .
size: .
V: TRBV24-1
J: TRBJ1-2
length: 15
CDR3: CATSEPGRINYGYTF
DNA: TGTGCCACCAGTGAACCCGGACGGATAAACTATGGCTACACCTTC

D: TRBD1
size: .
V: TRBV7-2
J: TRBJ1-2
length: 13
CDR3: CASSLGQGWGYTF
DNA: TGTGCCAGCAGCTTGGGACAGGGCTGGGGCTACACCTTC

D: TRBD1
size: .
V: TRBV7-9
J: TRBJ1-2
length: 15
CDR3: CASTLGTGTNYGYTF
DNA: TGTGCCAGCACCTTAGGGACAGGGACGAACTATGGCTACACCTTC

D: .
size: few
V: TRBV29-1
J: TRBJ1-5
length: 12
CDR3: CSVAGYNQPQHF
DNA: TGCAGCGTTGCAGGATACAATCAGCCCCAGCATTTT

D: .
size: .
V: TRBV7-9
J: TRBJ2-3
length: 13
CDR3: CASRGGARDTQYF
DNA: TGTGCCAGCCGTGGGGGGGCCAGAGATACGCAGTATTTT

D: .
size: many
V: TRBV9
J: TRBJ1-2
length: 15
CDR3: CASSLRTDANYGYTF
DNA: TGTGCCAGCAGCCTCAGGACGGACGCTAACTATGGCTACACCTTC

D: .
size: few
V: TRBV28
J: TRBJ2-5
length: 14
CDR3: CASSLGGRRETQYF
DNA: TGTGCCAGCAGTTTAGGGGGGCGGAGGGAGACCCAGTACTTC

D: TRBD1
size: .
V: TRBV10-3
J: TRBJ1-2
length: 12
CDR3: CAISTGTYGYTF
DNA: TGTGCCATCTCGACAGGGACGTATGGCTACACCTTC

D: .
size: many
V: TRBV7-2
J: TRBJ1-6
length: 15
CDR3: CASSLSSQGASPLHF
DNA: TGTGCCAGCAGCTTAAGTTCTCAGGGTGCTTCACCCCTCCACTTT

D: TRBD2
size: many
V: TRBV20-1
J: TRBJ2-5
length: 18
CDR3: CSARVGSGGGDAPETQYF
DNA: TGCAGTGCTAGAGTCGGTTCGGGCGGGGGAGACGCACCAGAGACCCAGTACTTC

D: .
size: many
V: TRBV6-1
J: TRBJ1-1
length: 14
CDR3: CASRTHSSNTEAFF
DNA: TGTGCCAGCAGAACCCATTCATCGAATACTGAAGCTTTCTTT

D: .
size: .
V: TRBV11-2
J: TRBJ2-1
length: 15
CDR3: CASSSGTTYYNEQFF
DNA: TGTGCCAGCAGCTCCGGGACCACCTACTACAATGAGCAGTTCTTC

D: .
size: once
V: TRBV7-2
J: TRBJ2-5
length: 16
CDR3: CASSPRRGWKQETQYF
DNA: TGTGCCAGCAGCCCCCGACGAGGGTGGAAACAAGAGACCCAGTACTTC

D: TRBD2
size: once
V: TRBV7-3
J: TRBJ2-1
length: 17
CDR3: CASNLRQAGDTYNEQFF
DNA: TGTGCCAGCAACTTAAGGCAAGCGGGGGACACCTACAATGAGCAGTTCTTC

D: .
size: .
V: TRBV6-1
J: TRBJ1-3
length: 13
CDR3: CASTPGGGNTIYF
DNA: TGTGCCAGCACCCCTGGGGGTGGAAACACCATATATTTT

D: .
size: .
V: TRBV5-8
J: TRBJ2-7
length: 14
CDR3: CASIPSTGRDEQYF
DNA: TGTGCCAGCATCCCGAGCACAGGGAGGGACGAGCAGTACTTC

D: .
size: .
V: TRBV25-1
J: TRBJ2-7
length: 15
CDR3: CASSEAGSLSYEQHF
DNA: TGTGCCAGCAGTGAAGCAGGGTCCCTTTCCTACGAGCAGCACTTC

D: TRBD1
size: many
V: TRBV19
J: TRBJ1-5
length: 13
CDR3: CASSWNRGRPQHF
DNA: TGTGCCAGTAGTTGGAACAGGGGCAGGCCCCAGCATTTT

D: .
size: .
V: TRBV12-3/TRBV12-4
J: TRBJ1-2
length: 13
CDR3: CASKGGTNYGYTF
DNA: TGTGCCAGCAAGGGCGGGACGAACTATGGCTACACCTTC

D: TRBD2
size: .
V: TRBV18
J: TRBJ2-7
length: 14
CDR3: CASSPAPGGYEQYF
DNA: TGTGCCAGCTCCCCGGCGCCGGGAGGCTACGAGCAGTACTTC

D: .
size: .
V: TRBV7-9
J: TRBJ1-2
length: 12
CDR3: CASSFETYGYTF
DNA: TGTGCCAGCAGCTTTGAGACCTATGGCTACACCTTC

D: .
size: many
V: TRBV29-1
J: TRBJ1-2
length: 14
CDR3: CSVEDTGRMTGYTF
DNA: TGCAGCGTTGAGGATACAGGACGGATGACTGGCTACACCTTC

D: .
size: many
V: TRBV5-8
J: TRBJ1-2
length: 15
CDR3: CASSLDQGSDYGYTF
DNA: TGTGCCAGCAGCTTGGACCAGGGGAGCGACTATGGCTACACCTTC

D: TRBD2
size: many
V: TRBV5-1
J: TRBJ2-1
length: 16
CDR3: CASSLGPSGGQNEQFF
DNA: TGCGCCAGCAGCTTGGGTCCTAGCGGGGGGCAGAATGAGCAGTTCTTC

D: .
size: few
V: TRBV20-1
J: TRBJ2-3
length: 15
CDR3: CSARGRGASTDTQYF
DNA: TGCAGTGCTAGAGGCAGGGGAGCTAGCACAGATACGCAGTATTTT

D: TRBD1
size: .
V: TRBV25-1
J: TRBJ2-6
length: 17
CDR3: CASSTGQGARGANVLTF
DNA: TGTGCCAGCAGTACGGGACAGGGGGCGCGGGGGGCCAACGTCCTGACTTTC

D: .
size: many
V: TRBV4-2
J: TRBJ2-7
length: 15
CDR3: CASSQGMAGTYEQYF
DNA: TGTGCCAGCAGCCAAGGGATGGCAGGGACCTACGAGCAGTACTTC

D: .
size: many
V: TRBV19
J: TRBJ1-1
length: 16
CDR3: CASSINLLGMNTEAFF
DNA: TGTGCCAGTAGTATAAACCTACTCGGCATGAACACTGAAGCTTTCTTT

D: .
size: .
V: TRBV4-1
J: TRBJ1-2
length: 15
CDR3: CASSQVGGANYGYTF
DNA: TGCGCCAGCAGCCAAGTCGGGGGTGCTAACTATGGCTACACCTTC

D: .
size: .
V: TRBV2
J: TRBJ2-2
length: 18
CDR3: CASSQRGALDRPLGELFF
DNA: TGTGCCAGCAGCCAACGCGGGGCACTAGACAGGCCCCTCGGGGAGCTGTTTTTT

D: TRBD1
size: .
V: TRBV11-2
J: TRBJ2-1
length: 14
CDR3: CASSRQGTAHEQFF
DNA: TGTGCCAGCAGCCGACAGGGGACGGCACATGAGCAGTTCTTC

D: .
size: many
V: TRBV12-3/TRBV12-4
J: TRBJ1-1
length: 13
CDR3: CASSLGGQTEAFF
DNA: TGTGCCAGCAGTTTAGGGGGCCAGACTGAAGCTTTCTTT

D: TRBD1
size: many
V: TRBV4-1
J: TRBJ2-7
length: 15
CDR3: CASSQVGTGGGEQYF
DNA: TGCGCCAGCAGCCAAGTCGGGACAGGGGGTGGCGAGCAGTACTTC

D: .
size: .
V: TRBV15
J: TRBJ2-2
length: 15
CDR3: CATSSPQTNTGELFF
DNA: TGTGCCACCAGCTCTCCACAGACGAACACCGGGGAGCTGTTTTTT

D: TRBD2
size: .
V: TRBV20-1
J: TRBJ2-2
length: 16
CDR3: CSAPLGLAGAIGELFF
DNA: TGCAGTGCTCCCCTGGGACTAGCGGGGGCTATAGGGGAGCTGTTTTTT

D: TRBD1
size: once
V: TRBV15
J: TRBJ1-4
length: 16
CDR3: CATSRVGDSLRKKLFF
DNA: TGTGCCACCAGCAGAGTGGGGGACAGCCTTAGGAAAAAACTGTTTTTC

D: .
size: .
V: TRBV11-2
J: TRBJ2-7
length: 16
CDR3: CASSLEKGGGSYEQYF
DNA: TGTGCCAGCAGCTTAGAAAAGGGTGGGGGATCCTACGAGCAGTACTTC

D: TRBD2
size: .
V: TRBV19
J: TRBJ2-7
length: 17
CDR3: CASSIPQGLAGVYEQYF
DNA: TGTGCCAGTAGTATACCCCAGGGACTAGCGGGAGTCTACGAGCAGTACTTC

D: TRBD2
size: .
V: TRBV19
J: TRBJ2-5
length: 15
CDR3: CASSTGTSPHQTQYF
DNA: TGTGCCAGTAGTACCGGGACTAGCCCTCATCAGACCCAGTACTTC

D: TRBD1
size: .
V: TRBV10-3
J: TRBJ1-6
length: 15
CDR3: CAIRAGTGDGSPLHF
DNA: TGTGCCATCAGAGCCGGGACAGGCGACGGTTCACCCCTCCACTTT

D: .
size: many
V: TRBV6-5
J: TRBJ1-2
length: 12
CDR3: CASSYSRAGYTF
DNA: TGTGCCAGCAGTTACTCCAGAGCCGGCTACACCTTC